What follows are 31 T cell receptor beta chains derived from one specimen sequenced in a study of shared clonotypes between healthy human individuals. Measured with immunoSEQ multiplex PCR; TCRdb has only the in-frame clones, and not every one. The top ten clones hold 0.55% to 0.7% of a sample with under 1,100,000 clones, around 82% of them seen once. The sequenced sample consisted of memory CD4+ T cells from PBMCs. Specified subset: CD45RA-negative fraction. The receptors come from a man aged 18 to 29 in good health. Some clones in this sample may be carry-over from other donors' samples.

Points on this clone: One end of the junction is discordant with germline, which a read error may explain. CDR3 coding DNA: TGCGCCCACGGAGATCCCTATGGCTACACCTTC. It encodes CAHGDPYGYTF. This rearrangement joins TRBV10-3 to TRBJ1-2; D call uncertain. The CDR3 loop spans 11 amino acids. Per germline, CDR1 ENHRY and CDR2 SYGVKD.

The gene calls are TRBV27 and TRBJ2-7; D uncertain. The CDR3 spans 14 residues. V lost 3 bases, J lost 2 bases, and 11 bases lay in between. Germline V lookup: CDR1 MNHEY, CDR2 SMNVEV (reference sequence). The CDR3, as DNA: TGTGCCAGCAGTTTGAGGCACTCCCCCTACGAGCAGTACTTC. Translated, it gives CASSLRHSPYEQYF.

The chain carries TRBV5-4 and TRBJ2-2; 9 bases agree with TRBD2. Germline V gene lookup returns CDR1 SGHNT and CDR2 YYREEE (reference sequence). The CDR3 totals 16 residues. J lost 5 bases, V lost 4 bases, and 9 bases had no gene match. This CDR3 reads CASSLLAGGQTGELFF. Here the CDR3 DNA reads TGTGCCAGCAGCCTTCTGGCGGGAGGGCAGACCGGGGAGCTGTTTTTT.

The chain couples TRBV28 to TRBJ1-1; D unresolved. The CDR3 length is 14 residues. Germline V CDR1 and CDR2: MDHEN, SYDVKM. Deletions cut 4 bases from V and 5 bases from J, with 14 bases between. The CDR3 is CASSSPSLGTEAFF. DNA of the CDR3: TGTGCCAGCAGTTCACCGTCTCTAGGGACTGAAGCTTTCTTT.

DNA for the CDR3: TGTGCCTGGAGGGCGCTACGGGGGACATACACTGAAGCTTTCTTT. Its translation is CAWRALRGTYTEAFF. J is TRBJ1-1 and V is TRBV30; possibly TRBD1 for D (6 bases). Germline-derived CDR1 and CDR2 are GTSNPN and SVGIG (reference sequence). The V end lost 3 bases, the J end lost 3 bases, and 17 bases lay between the germline ends. The CDR3 is 15 residues long.

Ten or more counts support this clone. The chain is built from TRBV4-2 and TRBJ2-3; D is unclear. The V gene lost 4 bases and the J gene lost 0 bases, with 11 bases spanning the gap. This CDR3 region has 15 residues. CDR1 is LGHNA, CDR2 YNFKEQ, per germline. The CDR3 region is CASSPSAASTDTQYF. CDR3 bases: TGTGCCAGCAGCCCGTCGGCAGCTAGCACAGATACGCAGTATTTT.

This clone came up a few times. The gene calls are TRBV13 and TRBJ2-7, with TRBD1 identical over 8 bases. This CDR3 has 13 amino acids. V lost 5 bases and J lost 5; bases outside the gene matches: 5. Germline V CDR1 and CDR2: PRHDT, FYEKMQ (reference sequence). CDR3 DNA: TGTGCCAGCAGCAAGGGACAGGTCGACGAGCAGTACTTC. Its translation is CASSKGQVDEQYF.

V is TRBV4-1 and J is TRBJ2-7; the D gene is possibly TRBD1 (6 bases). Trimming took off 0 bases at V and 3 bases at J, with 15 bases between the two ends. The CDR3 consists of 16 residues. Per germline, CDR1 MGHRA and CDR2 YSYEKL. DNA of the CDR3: TGCGCCAGCAGCCAAGATATAGGACAGCTATTCTACGAGCAGTACTTC. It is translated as CASSQDIGQLFYEQYF.

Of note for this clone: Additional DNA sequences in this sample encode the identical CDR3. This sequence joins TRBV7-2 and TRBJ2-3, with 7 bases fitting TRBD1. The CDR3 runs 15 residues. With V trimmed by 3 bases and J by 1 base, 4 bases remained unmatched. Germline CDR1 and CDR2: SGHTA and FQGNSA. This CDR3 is CASSLGQGGTDTQYF. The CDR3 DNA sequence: TGTGCCAGCAGCTTGGGGCAGGGGGGCACAGATACGCAGTATTTT.

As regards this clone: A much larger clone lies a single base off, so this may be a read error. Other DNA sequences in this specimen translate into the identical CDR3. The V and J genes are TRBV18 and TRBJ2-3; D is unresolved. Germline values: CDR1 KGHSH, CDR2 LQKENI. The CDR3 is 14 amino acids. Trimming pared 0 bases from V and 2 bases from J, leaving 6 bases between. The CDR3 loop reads CASSPPSVTDTQYF. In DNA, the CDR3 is TGTGCCAGCTCACCACCGTCCGTCACAGATACGCAGTATTTT. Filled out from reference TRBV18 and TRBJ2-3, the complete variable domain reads NAGVMQNPRHLVRRRGQEARLRCSPMKGHSHVYWYRQLPEEGLKFMVYLQKENIIDESGMPKERFSAEFPKEGPSILRIQQVVRGDSAAYFCASSPPSVTDTQYFGPGTRLTVL.

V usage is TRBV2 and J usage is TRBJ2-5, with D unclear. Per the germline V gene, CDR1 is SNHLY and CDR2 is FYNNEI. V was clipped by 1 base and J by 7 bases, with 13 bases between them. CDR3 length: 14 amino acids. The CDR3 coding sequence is TGTGCCAGCAGTGAAGGGGTGAAAGGGTTGACCCAGTACTTC. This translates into CASSEGVKGLTQYF.

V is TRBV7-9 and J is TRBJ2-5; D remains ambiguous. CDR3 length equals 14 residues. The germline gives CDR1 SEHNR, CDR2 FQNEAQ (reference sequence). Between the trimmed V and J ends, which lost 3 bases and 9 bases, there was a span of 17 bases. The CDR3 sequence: CASSLKPPGSAQYF. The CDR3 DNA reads TGTGCCAGCAGCTTGAAGCCCCCCGGGTCGGCCCAGTACTTC.

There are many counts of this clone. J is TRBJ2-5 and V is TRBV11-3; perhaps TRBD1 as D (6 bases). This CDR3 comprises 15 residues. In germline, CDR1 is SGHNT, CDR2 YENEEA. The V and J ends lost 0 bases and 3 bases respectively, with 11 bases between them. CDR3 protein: CASSLDRGKEETQYF. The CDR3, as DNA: TGTGCCAGCAGCTTAGACAGGGGCAAGGAAGAGACCCAGTACTTC.

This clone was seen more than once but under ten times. This CDR3 is CASSQDAANTEAFF. The DNA for the CDR3 is TGTGCCAGCAGCCAAGATGCAGCCAACACTGAAGCTTTCTTT. The V gene is TRBV4-2, the J gene TRBJ1-1; unclear D gene. This CDR3 has 14 residues. Trimming left V 0 bases short and J 2 bases short, with 7 bases between. Per germline, CDR1 LGHNA and CDR2 YNFKEQ.

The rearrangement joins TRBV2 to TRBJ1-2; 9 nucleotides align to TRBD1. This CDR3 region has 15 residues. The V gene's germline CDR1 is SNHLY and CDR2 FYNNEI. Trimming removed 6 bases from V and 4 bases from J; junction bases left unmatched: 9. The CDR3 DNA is TGTGCCAGCAGATTCGGGACAGGGTGCGGCTATGGCTACACCTTC. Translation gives CASRFGTGCGYGYTF.

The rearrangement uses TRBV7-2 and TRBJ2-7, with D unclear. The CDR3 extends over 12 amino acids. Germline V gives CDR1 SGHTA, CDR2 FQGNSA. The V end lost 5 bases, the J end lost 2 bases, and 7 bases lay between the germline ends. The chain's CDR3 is CASSRFPYEQYF. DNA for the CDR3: TGTGCCAGCAGCCGTTTTCCCTACGAGCAGTACTTC. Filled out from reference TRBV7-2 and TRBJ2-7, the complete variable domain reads GAGVSQSPSNKVTEKGKDVELRCDPISGHTALYWYRQSLGQGLEFLIYFQGNSAPDKSGLPSDRFSAERTGGSVSTLTIQRTQQEDSAVYLCASSRFPYEQYFGPGTRLTVT.

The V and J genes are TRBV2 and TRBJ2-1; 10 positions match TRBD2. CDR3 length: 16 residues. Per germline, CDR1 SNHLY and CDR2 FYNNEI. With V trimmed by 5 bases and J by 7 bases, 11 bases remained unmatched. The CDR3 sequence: CASSSLLAGVGNEQFF. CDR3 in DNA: TGTGCCAGCAGTTCTCTCCTAGCGGGAGTAGGAAATGAGCAGTTCTTC.

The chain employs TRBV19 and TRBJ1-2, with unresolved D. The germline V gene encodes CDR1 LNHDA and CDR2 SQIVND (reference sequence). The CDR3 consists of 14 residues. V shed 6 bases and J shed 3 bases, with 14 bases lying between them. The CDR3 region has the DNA TGTGCCAGTAGGCCCCCGGGATCCCACTATGGCTACACCTTC. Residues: CASRPPGSHYGYTF.

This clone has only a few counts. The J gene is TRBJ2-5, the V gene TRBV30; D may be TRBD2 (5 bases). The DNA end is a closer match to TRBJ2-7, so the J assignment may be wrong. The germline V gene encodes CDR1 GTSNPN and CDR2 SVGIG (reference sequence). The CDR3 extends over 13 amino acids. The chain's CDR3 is CAWTPGVGYEQYF. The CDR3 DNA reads TGTGCCTGGACTCCCGGGGTGGGCTACGAGCAGTACTTC.

The CDR3 DNA reads TGTGCCAGCAGCTTGGGGAGTCAAGTCAGGGTCGGAAACACCATATATTTT. Translation: CASSLGSQVRVGNTIYF. V gene TRBV7-9 combines with J gene TRBJ1-3, with D perhaps TRBD1 (5 bases). CDR1 and CDR2 (germline): SEHNR, FQNEAQ (reference sequence). Trimming took off 3 bases at V and 4 bases at J, with 19 bases between the two ends. The CDR3 runs to 17 residues.

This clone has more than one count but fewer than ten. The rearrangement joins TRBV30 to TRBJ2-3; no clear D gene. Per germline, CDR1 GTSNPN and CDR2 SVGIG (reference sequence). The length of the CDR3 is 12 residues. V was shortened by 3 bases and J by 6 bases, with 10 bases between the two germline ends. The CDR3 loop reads CAWRADVDTQYF. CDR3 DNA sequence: TGTGCCTGGAGGGCGGACGTCGATACGCAGTATTTT.

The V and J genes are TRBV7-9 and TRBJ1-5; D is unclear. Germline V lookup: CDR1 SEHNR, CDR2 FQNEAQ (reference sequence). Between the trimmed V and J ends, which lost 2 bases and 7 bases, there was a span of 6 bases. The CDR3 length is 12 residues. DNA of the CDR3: TGTGCCAGCAGCTTACCCGAGCAGCCCCAGCATTTT. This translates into CASSLPEQPQHF.

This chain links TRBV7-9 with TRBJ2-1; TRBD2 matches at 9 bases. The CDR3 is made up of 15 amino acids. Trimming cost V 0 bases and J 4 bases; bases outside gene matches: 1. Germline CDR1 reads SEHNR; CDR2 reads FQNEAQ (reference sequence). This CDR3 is CASSLALAGYNEQFF. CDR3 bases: TGTGCCAGCAGCTTAGCACTAGCGGGTTACAATGAGCAGTTCTTC.

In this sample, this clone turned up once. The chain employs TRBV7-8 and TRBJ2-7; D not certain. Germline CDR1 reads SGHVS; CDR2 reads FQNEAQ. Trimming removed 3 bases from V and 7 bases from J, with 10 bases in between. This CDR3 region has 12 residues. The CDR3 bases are TGTGCCAGCAGCTTTTCCCGGGCGGAGCAGTACTTC. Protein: CASSFSRAEQYF.

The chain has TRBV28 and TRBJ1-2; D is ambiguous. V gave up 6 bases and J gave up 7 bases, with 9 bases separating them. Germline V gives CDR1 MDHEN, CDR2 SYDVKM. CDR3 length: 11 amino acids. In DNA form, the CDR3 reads TGTGCCAGCAGGAAGTTCGGTGGCTACACCTTC. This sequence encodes CASRKFGGYTF.

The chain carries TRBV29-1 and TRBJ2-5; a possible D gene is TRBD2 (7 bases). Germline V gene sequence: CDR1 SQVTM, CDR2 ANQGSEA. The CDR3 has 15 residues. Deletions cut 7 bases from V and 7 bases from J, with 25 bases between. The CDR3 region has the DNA TGCAGCGCTGGGGGGGGCAGGAACGTTCGCGGGACCCAGTACTTC. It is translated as CSAGGGRNVRGTQYF. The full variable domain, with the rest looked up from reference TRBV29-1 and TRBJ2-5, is SAVISQKPSRDICQRGTSLTIQCQVDSQVTMMFWYRQQPGQSLTLIATANQGSEATYESGFVIDKFPISRPNLTFSTLTVSNMSPEDSSIYLCSAGGGRNVRGTQYFGPGTRLLVL.

CDR3 protein: CASSMRGTAKGSYEQYF. In nucleotides, the CDR3 is TGTGCCAGCAGCATGAGGGGGACAGCCAAGGGGTCCTACGAGCAGTACTTC. V usage is TRBV7-9 and J usage is TRBJ2-7, with TRBD1 matching over 7 bases. The CDR3 is 17 amino acids. Germline V gene sequence: CDR1 SEHNR, CDR2 FQNEAQ (reference sequence). With V trimmed by 5 bases and J by 1 base, 14 bases remained unmatched.

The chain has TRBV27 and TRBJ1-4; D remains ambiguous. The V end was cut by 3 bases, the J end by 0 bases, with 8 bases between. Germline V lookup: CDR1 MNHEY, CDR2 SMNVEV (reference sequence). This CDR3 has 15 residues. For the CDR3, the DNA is TGTGCCAGCAGTTTTCGAGCTGCAACTAATGAAAAACTGTTTTTT. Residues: CASSFRAATNEKLFF. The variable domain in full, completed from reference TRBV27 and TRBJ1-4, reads EAQVTQNPRYLITVTGKKLTVTCSQNMNHEYMSWYRQDPGLGLRQIYYSMNVEVTDKGDVPEGYKVSRKEKRNFPLILESPSPNQTSLYFCASSFRAATNEKLFFGSGTQLSVL.

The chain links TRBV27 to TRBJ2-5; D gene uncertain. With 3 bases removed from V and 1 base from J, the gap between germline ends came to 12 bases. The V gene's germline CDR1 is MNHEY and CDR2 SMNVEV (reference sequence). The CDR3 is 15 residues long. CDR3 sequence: CASSFMPNPQETQYF. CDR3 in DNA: TGTGCCAGCAGTTTCATGCCCAATCCCCAAGAGACCCAGTACTTC.

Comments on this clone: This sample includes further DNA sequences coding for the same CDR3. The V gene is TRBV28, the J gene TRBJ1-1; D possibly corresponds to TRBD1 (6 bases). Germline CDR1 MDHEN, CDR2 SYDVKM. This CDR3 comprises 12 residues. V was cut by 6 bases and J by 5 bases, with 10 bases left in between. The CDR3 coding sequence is TGTGCCAGCAGCCCAGGGGTGACTGAAGCTTTCTTT. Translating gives CASSPGVTEAFF.

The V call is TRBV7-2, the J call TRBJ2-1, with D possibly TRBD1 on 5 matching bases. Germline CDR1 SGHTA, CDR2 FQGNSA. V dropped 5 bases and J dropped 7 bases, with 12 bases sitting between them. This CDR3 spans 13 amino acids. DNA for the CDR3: TGTGCCAGCAGCCCCTTCAGGGTAAATGAGCAGTTCTTC. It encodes CASSPFRVNEQFF.